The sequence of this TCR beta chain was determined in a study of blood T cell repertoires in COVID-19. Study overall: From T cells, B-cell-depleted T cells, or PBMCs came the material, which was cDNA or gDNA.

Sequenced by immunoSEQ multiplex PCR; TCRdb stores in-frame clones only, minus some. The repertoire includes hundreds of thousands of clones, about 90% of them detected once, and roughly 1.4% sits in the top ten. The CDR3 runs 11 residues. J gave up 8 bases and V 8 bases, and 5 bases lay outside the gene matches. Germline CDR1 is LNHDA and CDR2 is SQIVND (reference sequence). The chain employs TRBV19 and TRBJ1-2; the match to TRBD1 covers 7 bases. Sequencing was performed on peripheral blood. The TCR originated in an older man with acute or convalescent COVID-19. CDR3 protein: CASSQTGGYTF. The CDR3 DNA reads TGTGCCAGTTCTCAGACAGGGGGCTACACCTTC.